This T cell receptor (beta chain) was identified in a study of blood T cell repertoires in COVID-19. Assay used: immunoSEQ multiplex PCR; TCRdb lists only in-frame clones, some missing. The data show around 21,000 clones, 84% seen once. The CDR3 loop spans 15 amino acids. Trimming took 4 bases from V and 2 from J; bases not matched to a gene: 3. From germline, CDR1 is LNHDA and CDR2 SQIVND (reference sequence). The origin of this receptor is a man in his forties with acute or convalescent COVID-19. Sequenced: peripheral blood. The chain joins TRBV19 to TRBJ1-4; TRBD1 matches at 8 bases. CDR3: CASSTQGATNEKLFF. The DNA for the CDR3 is TGTGCCAGTAGTACGCAGGGGGCTACTAATGAAAAACTGTTTTTT.